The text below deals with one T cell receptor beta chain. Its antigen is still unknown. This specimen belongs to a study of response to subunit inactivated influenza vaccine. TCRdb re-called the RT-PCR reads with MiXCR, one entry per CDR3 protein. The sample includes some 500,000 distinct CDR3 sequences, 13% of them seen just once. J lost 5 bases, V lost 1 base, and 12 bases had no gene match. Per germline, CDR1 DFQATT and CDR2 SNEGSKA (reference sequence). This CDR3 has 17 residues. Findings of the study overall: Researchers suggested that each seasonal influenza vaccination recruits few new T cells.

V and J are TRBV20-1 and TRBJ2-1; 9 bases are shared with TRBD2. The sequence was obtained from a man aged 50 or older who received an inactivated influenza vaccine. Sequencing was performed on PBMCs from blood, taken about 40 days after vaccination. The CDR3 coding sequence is TGCAGTGCTAGAGCCTCGGGCCTAGCGGGAACAAACAATGAGCAGTTCTTC. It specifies CSARASGLAGTNNEQFF.